This is a list of T cell receptor beta chains from one sample in a study of blood T cell repertoires in COVID-19. Here immunoSEQ multiplex PCR was the method, and the copy in TCRdb shows in-frame clones only, minus some. The sample shows roughly 20,000 clones, approximately 86% of them seen only once. Sequencing input: peripheral blood. The receptors come from a human donor in a cohort sampled during active COVID-19. The donor label of this sample is uncertain. Both conserved end residues are part of each CDR3. A D gene is named only where the DNA matches it firmly. Clone size is not always given. Where it is, it says once, few, many or a class for expanded clones.

>-|TRBV4-1|TRBD2|TRBJ2-7
TGCGCCAGCAGCCAAGGTCTAGCGGGAAGAGGCGAGCAGTACTTC
CASSQGLAGRGEQYF
>-|TRBV30|-|TRBJ1-6
TGTGCCTGGAGTGTACGGTATAATTCACCCCTCCACTTT
CAWSVRYNSPLHF
>-|TRBV29-1|TRBD1|TRBJ2-7
TGCAGCGTAACAGGGGGTAACAGCTACGAGCAGTACTTC
CSVTGGNSYEQYF
>-|TRBV7-3|-|TRBJ2-1
TGTGCCAGCAGTCTGTCCTCCTACAATGAGCAGTTCTTC
CASSLSSYNEQFF
>-|TRBV5-1|TRBD1|TRBJ2-1
TGCGCCAGCAGCATCCAGGGACAGGGGGCCGATGAGCAGTTCTTC
CASSIQGQGADEQFF
>once|TRBV12-5|TRBD1|TRBJ2-2
TGTGCTAGTGGTCCGGTCAGCCGGGACAGGGGGCCCGGGGAGCTGTTTTTT
CASGPVSRDRGPGELFF
>-|TRBV5-4|TRBD1|TRBJ1-1
TGTGCCAGCAGCCCCCGACAGGGGGCAAGGACTGAAGCTTTCTTT
CASSPRQGARTEAFF
>few|TRBV6-5|-|TRBJ2-7
TGTGCCAGCAGTTACTCTTCAGGAGGCTCCTACGAGCAGTACTTC
CASSYSSGGSYEQYF
>-|TRBV11-2|TRBD2|TRBJ2-1
TGTGCCAGCAGCTTAGAATTCCGGGAGGGCTACAATGAGCAGTTCTTC
CASSLEFREGYNEQFF
>-|TRBV2|TRBD1|TRBJ2-5
TGTGCCAGCAGTGGGACAGGGGGCCGGGAGACCCAGTACTTC
CASSGTGGRETQYF
>once|TRBV28|-|TRBJ2-7
TGTGCCAGCAGTTTATTGACAGGGAGGTACGAGCAGTACTTC
CASSLLTGRYEQYF
>-|TRBV2|-|TRBJ2-5
TGTGCCAGCAGTGAAGCGGTTTCAACAGGGGGGGGAGAGACCCAGTACTTC
CASSEAVSTGGGETQYF
>-|TRBV7-3|TRBD2|TRBJ2-3
TGTGCCAGCAGCTCAGGACTAGCCGGAGGCACAGATACGCAGTATTTT
CASSSGLAGGTDTQYF
>once|TRBV2|TRBD1|TRBJ2-3
TGTGCCAGCAGGGCGGGACAGGATAGCACAGATACGCAGTATTTT
CASRAGQDSTDTQYF
>-|TRBV5-5|-|TRBJ1-2
TGTGCCAGCTATTCGACACGCATGTGGATGCATGGCTACACCTTC
CASYSTRMWMHGYTF
>-|TRBV28|TRBD1|TRBJ1-2
TGTGCCAGCAGTTCGGGGACAGGGTGGTATGGCTACACCTTC
CASSSGTGWYGYTF
>-|TRBV9|TRBD2|TRBJ2-3
TGTGCCAGCAGCGTAGGACTAGCGGGACCAGATACGCAGTATTTT
CASSVGLAGPDTQYF
>-|TRBV27|TRBD1|TRBJ2-2
TGTGCCAGCAGTTTAGACAGGGGGGTCGGGGAGCTGTTTTTT
CASSLDRGVGELFF
>-|TRBV18|-|TRBJ2-5
TGTGCCAGCTCACAACAGGGGAGGATGGAGACCCAGTACTTC
CASSQQGRMETQYF
>-|TRBV19|TRBD1|TRBJ2-7
TGTGCCAGTTCCCCCGGGACAGGGGGCGAGGAGCAGTACTTC
CASSPGTGGEEQYF
>-|TRBV19|TRBD1|TRBJ1-5
TGTGCCAGTAGACGAGAACAGGGGATCCAGGGTCAGCCCCAGCATTTT
CASRREQGIQGQPQHF
>-|TRBV2|-|TRBJ2-1
TGTGCCAGCAGTGAAGCTGGCTCTTACAATGAGCAGTTCTTC
CASSEAGSYNEQFF
>-|TRBV14|TRBD1|TRBJ1-6
TGTGCCAGCGGGATTACAGGGGAGAATAATTCACCCCTCCACTTT
CASGITGENNSPLHF
>-|TRBV7-2|TRBD2|TRBJ2-1
TGTGCCAGCAGCCCCCGTCGGCTAGCGGGAGCGAGGGAGCAGTTCTTC
CASSPRRLAGAREQFF
>once|TRBV24-1|-|TRBJ1-2
TGTGCCACCAGTTCGGAGGGACTGTATGGCTACACCTTC
CATSSEGLYGYTF
>-|TRBV5-5|TRBD1|TRBJ2-7
TGTGCCAGCAGCTTGGAACAGGGGTGGAACCCCTACGAGCAGTACTTC
CASSLEQGWNPYEQYF
>-|TRBV7-2|TRBD1|TRBJ1-1
TGTGCCAGCAGCTTTTCCCACAGGGGCACTGAAGCTTTCTTT
CASSFSHRGTEAFF
>once|TRBV19|-|TRBJ2-2
TGTGCCAGTAGTATTAGCCTTACGAACACCGGGGAGCTGTTTTTT
CASSISLTNTGELFF
>-|TRBV2|TRBD1|TRBJ1-5
TGTGCCAGCAGTCGACAGGGAATCAATAGCAATCAGCCCCAGCATTTT
CASSRQGINSNQPQHF
>once|TRBV6-1|TRBD2|TRBJ2-1
TGTGCCAGCAGTGGCGGGACTAGCGGGAGACGCAATGAGCAGTTCTTC
CASSGGTSGRRNEQFF
>-|TRBV2|-|TRBJ2-1
TGTGCCAGCAGACAGGGAGAAGACAATGAGCAGTTCTTC
CASRQGEDNEQFF
>few|TRBV5-6|-|TRBJ1-5
TGTGCCAGCAGCTCAGCCGGGCCCGCGGGCGGTCAGCCCCAGCATTTT
CASSSAGPAGGQPQHF
>-|TRBV6-2/TRBV6-3|-|TRBJ2-7
TGTGCCAGCAGTTCTTACCGGGTTTCCTACGAGCAGTACTTC
CASSSYRVSYEQYF
>once|TRBV19|-|TRBJ2-4
TGTGCCAGTAGAGACGGGAACAAAAACATTCAGTACTTC
CASRDGNKNIQYF
>-|TRBV5-4|-|TRBJ2-2
TGTGCCTACACTCCCCCCCGGAGTGTAAACACCGGGGAGCTGTTTTTT
CAYTPPRSVNTGELFF
>-|TRBV3-1/TRBV3-2|TRBD2|TRBJ2-2
TGTGCCAGCAGCCAAACTCGGACTAGGAACACCGGGGAGCTGTTTTTT
CASSQTRTRNTGELFF
>-|TRBV11-2|TRBD2|TRBJ2-7
TGTGCCAGCAGCTTAGGCCTAGCGGTCTCCTACGAGCAGTACTTC
CASSLGLAVSYEQYF
>-|TRBV11-2|TRBD2|TRBJ2-1
TGTGCCAGCAGCCACTTAGGACTAGCGGGAAACAATGAGCAGTTCTTC
CASSHLGLAGNNEQFF
>-|TRBV6-5|TRBD1|TRBJ1-2
TGTGCCAGCAAAGAAGAGGGGACAGGGAGGTATGGCTACACCTTC
CASKEEGTGRYGYTF
>once|TRBV28|TRBD1|TRBJ1-1
TGTGCCAGCAGTTTGAAACAGGGGGCGCCGATCACTGAAGCTTTCTTT
CASSLKQGAPITEAFF
>-|TRBV4-2|TRBD2|TRBJ2-5
TGTGCCAGCAGCACCGGACTAGCGGGAGGGCCTGGTGGAGAGACCCAGTACTTC
CASSTGLAGGPGGETQYF
>-|TRBV5-1|-|TRBJ2-3
TGCGCCAGCAGGGAGGGGAGAGGGGCCGTCACAGATACGCAGTATTTT
CASREGRGAVTDTQYF
>once|TRBV9|TRBD2|TRBJ2-1
TGTGCCAGCAGCGTTGGACTAGCGCGGGAGCAGTTCTTC
CASSVGLAREQFF
>-|TRBV11-2|TRBD2|TRBJ2-7
TGTGCCAGCAGCCGGGACTACTACGAGCAGTACTTC
CASSRDYYEQYF
>-|TRBV5-1|-|TRBJ2-7
TGCGCCAGCAGCTTGGTGGCAGGGAGGCTTTCCTACGAGCAGTACTTC
CASSLVAGRLSYEQYF
>-|TRBV5-5|TRBD1|TRBJ1-1
TGTGCCAGCAGCTTGGGGACAGGCCAACCGAACACTGAAGCTTTCTTT
CASSLGTGQPNTEAFF
>-|TRBV3-1/TRBV3-2|-|TRBJ2-7
TGTGCCAGCAGCCAAGGGACTTACCAGCAGTACTTC
CASSQGTYQQYF
>-|TRBV11-2|TRBD1|TRBJ1-1
TGTGCCAGCAGCCGGACAGGGAATCGGGACACTGAAGCTTTCTTT
CASSRTGNRDTEAFF
>-|TRBV6-2/TRBV6-3|TRBD1|TRBJ1-5
TGTGCCAGCAGCCCTCGGGGACAGCGATATAGCAATCAGCCCCAGCATTTT
CASSPRGQRYSNQPQHF
>-|TRBV13|TRBD2|TRBJ2-7
TGTGCCAGCAGGTCGGGACTAGCGGGAGGCGACGAGCAGTACTTC
CASRSGLAGGDEQYF
>few|TRBV9|TRBD1|TRBJ1-5
TGTGCCAGCAGCCCCACAGGGGATCAGCCCCAGCATTTT
CASSPTGDQPQHF
>-|TRBV18|-|TRBJ1-5
TGTGCCAGCTCACCTAGTCTTAATCAGCCCCAGCATTTT
CASSPSLNQPQHF
>-|TRBV6-6|TRBD2|TRBJ2-2
TGTGCCAGCAGTCCCCGGACTAGCGGGGGAGGCAGCGGGGAGCTGTTTTTT
CASSPRTSGGGSGELFF
>-|TRBV10-3|-|TRBJ2-1
TGTGCCATCAGAGAACTAGGTAACAATGAGCAGTTCTTC
CAIRELGNNEQFF
>-|TRBV5-1|-|TRBJ1-2
TGCGCCAGCAGCCCCAGGATGAGTTCTGGCCCGTATGGCTACACCTTC
CASSPRMSSGPYGYTF